This TCR beta chain was recorded in a study of a mutant IDH1 vaccine in newly diagnosed glioma. Turning to the study itself: The therapy given earlier, which was standard therapy, consisted of radiotherapy, temozolomide, or both, and most of the patients received both.

Time point denoted: week 11, during vaccination. With topical imiquimod, each dose of the vaccine consisted of 300 ug of mutant IDH1 20-mer peptide. This clone was detected once. Its antigen is currently unknown. A junction boundary mismatches the germline segment, possibly from a read error. Clones were read by immunoSEQ multiplex PCR, and TCRdb kept only the in-frame ones, dropping some. The sample has around 60,000 clones, 89% seen once. This CDR3 comprises 14 residues. Germline values: CDR1 SSHAT, CDR2 FNYEAQ (reference sequence). The source material was PBMCs, sampled from a glioma patient whose treatment included an IDH1 peptide vaccine. V usage is TRBV7-7 and J usage is TRBJ1-1; possibly TRBD1 for D (6 bases). The receptor was derived from a man aged 40-49 years with glioma. The CDR3 region has the DNA TGTGCTAGCAGTCCCCAGGGGATGAACACTGAAGCTTTCTTT. This translates into CASSPQGMNTEAFF.